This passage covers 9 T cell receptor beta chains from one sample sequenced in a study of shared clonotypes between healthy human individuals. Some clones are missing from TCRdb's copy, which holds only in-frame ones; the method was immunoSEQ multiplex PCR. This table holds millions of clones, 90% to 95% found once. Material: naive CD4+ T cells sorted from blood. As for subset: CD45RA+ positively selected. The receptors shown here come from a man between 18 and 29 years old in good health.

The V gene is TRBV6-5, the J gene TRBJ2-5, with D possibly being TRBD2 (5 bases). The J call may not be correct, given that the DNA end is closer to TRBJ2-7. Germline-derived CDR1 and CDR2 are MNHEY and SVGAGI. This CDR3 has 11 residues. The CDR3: CASIGIYEQYF. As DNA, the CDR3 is TGTGCCAGCATCGGGATCTACGAGCAGTACTTC.

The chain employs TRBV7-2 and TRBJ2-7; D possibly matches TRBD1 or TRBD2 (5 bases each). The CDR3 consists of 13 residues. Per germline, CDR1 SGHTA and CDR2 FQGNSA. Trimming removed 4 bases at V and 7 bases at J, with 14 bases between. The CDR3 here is CASSSGAGLEQYF. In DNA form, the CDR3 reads TGTGCCAGCAGCTCCGGGGCGGGTTTAGAGCAGTACTTC. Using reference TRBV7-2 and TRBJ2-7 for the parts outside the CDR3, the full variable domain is GAGVSQSPSNKVTEKGKDVELRCDPISGHTALYWYRQSLGQGLEFLIYFQGNSAPDKSGLPSDRFSAERTGGSVSTLTIQRTQQEDSAVYLCASSSGAGLEQYFGPGTRLTVT.

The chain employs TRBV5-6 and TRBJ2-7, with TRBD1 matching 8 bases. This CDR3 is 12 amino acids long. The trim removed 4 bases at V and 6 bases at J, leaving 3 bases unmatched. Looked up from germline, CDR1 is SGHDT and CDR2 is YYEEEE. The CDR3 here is CASSTGGGEQYF. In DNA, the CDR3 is TGTGCCAGCAGCACAGGGGGAGGCGAGCAGTACTTC.

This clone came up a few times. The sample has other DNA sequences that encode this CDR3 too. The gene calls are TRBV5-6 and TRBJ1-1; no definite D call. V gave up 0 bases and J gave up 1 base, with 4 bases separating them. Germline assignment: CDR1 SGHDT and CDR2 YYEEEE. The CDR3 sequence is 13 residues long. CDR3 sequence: CASSLGGNTEAFF. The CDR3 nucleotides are TGTGCCAGCAGCTTGGGAGGGAACACTGAAGCTTTCTTT.

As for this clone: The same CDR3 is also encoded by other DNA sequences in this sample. This chain's CDR3 is CASSLGSPSYEQYF. The DNA of the CDR3 is TGCGCCAGCAGCTTGGGCTCCCCATCCTACGAGCAGTACTTC. This chain links TRBV5-1 with TRBJ2-7; the D is unclear. The CDR3 has 14 residues. Between the trimmed V and J ends, which lost 0 bases and 1 base, there was a span of 8 bases. Per the germline V gene, CDR1 is SGHRS and CDR2 is YFSETQ.

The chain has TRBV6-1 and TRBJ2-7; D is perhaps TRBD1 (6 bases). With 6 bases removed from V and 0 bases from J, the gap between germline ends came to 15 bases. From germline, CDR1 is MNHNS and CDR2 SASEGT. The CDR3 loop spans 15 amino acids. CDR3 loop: CASRRGSLISYEQYF. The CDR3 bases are TGTGCCAGCAGGAGGGGGTCCCTTATCTCCTACGAGCAGTACTTC.

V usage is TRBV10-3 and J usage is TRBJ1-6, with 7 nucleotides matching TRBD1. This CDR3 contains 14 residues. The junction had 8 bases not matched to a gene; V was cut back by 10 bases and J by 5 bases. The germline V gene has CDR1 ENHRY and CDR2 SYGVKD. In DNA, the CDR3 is TGTGCCACCCAGGGGGGGACTAATAATTCACCCCTCCACTTT. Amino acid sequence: CATQGGTNNSPLHF.

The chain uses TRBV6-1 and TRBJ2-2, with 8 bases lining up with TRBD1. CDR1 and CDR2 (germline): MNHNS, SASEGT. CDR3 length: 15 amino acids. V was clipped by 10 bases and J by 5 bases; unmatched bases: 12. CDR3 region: CATRLGQALTGELFF. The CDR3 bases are TGTGCCACGAGATTGGGACAGGCCCTTACCGGGGAGCTGTTTTTT.

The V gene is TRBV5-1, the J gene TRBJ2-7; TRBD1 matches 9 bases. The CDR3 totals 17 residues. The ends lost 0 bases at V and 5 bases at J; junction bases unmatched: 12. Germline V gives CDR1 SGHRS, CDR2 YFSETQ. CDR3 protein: CASSLAPGTGRFNEQYF. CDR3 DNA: TGCGCCAGCAGCTTGGCCCCCGGGACAGGGAGGTTCAACGAGCAGTACTTC.